One and the same sample provided the 18 T cell receptor beta chains below, sequenced in a study of shared clonotypes between healthy human individuals (dated by TCRdb to about 2020). Libraries were prepared through the immunoSEQ multiplex PCR assay. TCRdb's version of the immuneACCESS table is confined to in-frame rearrangements and falls short of the full clone set. An unresolved V gene accounts for under half of the shortfall where checked; the remainder is of unknown origin. Within this sample are under 1,900,000 clones, with 98% of them counted one time only. The ten largest clones add up to about 0.4% of the sample. Material: naive CD4+ T cells sorted from blood. The cell subset or site label, read with the paper, signifies: CD45RA+ positively selected. These receptors all come from a man aged 30 to 45 in good health.

This chain joins TRBV20-1 and TRBJ1-1; D not resolved. The CDR3 totals 11 residues. Trimming removed 3 bases from V and 11 bases from J, with 13 bases in between. CDR1 is DFQATT and CDR2 is SNEGSKA in the germline V gene (reference sequence). The DNA of the CDR3 is TGCAGTGCTAGTTCGGCCGCGCGGGCTTTCTTT. It encodes CSASSAARAFF.

The rearrangement uses TRBV5-1 and TRBJ1-2, with 7 bases identical to TRBD1. CDR3 length: 13 residues. Germline lookup yields CDR1 SGHRS and CDR2 YFSETQ. V lost 2 bases and J lost 8; bases outside the gene matches: 6. This CDR3 reads CASSLTGVGGYTF. CDR3 sequence (DNA): TGCGCCAGCAGCTTAACAGGGGTTGGGGGCTACACCTTC.

This chain links TRBV4-1 with TRBJ2-6; possibly TRBD2 for D (6 bases). Trimming pared 0 bases from V and 4 bases from J, leaving 16 bases between. CDR3 length: 18 residues. Germline lookup yields CDR1 MGHRA and CDR2 YSYEKL. The CDR3 region is CASSQDSPRAGGANVLTF. As DNA, the CDR3 is TGCGCCAGCAGCCAAGACTCCCCCAGGGCGGGAGGGGCCAACGTCCTGACTTTC.

As for this clone: The same CDR3 also results from other DNA sequences found in this sample. This chain uses TRBV18 with TRBJ2-2; D not resolved. The germline V gene encodes CDR1 KGHSH and CDR2 LQKENI. Trimming stripped 3 bases from V and 2 bases from J, with 4 bases between. The CDR3 runs 13 residues. The CDR3 reads CASSPSNTGELFF. CDR3 in DNA: TGTGCCAGCTCACCGAGTAACACCGGGGAGCTGTTTTTT.

The genes are TRBV10-3 and TRBJ2-7, with 9 bases fitting TRBD1. The CDR3 covers 14 residues. With V trimmed by 11 bases and J by 3 bases, 11 bases remained unmatched. Germline CDR1 reads ENHRY; CDR2 reads SYGVKD. DNA of the CDR3: TGTGCCGCAAACGCCGGGACAGGGTACTACGAGCAGTACTTC. This codes for CAANAGTGYYEQYF.

The chain has TRBV10-3 and TRBJ1-2, with 11 bases that match TRBD1. With V trimmed by 1 base and J by 4 bases, 2 bases remained unmatched. Germline V CDR1 and CDR2: ENHRY, SYGVKD. The CDR3 is made up of 15 amino acids. CDR3 in DNA: TGTGCCATCAGTGAGTTGGGACAGGGGGGCTATGGCTACACCTTC. Translating it yields CAISELGQGGYGYTF.

This chain connects TRBV7-9 to TRBJ1-4; a weak D match, TRBD1 (6 bases). CDR1 and CDR2 from the germline V gene are SEHNR and FQNEAQ (reference sequence). The CDR3 sequence is 14 residues long. Trimming took off 5 bases at V and 8 bases at J, with 15 bases between the two ends. CDR3 residues: CASSLGQYDEKLFF. The CDR3 coding sequence is TGTGCCAGCAGCCTTGGACAGTATGACGAAAAACTGTTTTTT.

The chain joins TRBV5-4 to TRBJ2-5, with 10 nucleotides matching TRBD2. Germline V gene lookup returns CDR1 SGHNT and CDR2 YYREEE (reference sequence). The CDR3 sequence is 17 residues long. The J segment lost 4 bases and the V segment lost 0 bases, leaving 9 bases of the junction unmatched. CDR3 sequence: CASSLGGSGRLGETQYF. For the CDR3, the DNA is TGTGCCAGCAGCTTGGGCGGTAGCGGGAGGTTGGGAGAGACCCAGTACTTC.

This clone was observed once. This sample includes further DNA sequences coding for the same CDR3. J is TRBJ2-3 and V is TRBV29-1; 14 bases are a match to TRBD2. There are 14 residues in the CDR3. V lost 6 bases to trimming and J lost 4 bases; unmatched junction nucleotides: 3. Germline CDR1 SQVTM, CDR2 ANQGSEA. The DNA for the CDR3 is TGCAGCGTCCGACTAGCGGGAGGGCCAGATACGCAGTATTTT. This sequence encodes CSVRLAGGPDTQYF.

The chain has TRBV11-2 and TRBJ2-7, with D possibly TRBD1 on 5 matching bases. There are 12 residues in the CDR3. In germline, CDR1 is SGHAT, CDR2 FQNNGV. V lost 6 bases and J lost 4, with 10 bases in between. The CDR3 DNA is TGTGCCAGCAGTATAAACAGGTACGAGCAGTACTTC. Its protein product is CASSINRYEQYF.

The chain uses TRBV18 and TRBJ1-3; unclear D gene. The length of the CDR3 is 14 residues. Deletions cut 3 bases from V and 4 bases from J, with 10 bases between. Germline CDR1 and CDR2: KGHSH and LQKENI. The CDR3 loop reads CASSPLDWGNTIYF. In DNA, the CDR3 is TGTGCCAGCTCACCCCTCGACTGGGGAAACACCATATATTTT.

The chain recombines TRBV18 with TRBJ2-1; 10 nucleotides agree with TRBD2. This CDR3 region has 18 residues. Germline CDR1 is KGHSH and CDR2 is LQKENI. Losses at the gene ends were 1 base for V and 2 bases for J; bases not matched to a gene: 8. CDR3 protein: CASSPRTSGGWAYNEQFF. DNA for the CDR3: TGTGCCAGCTCACCACGGACTAGCGGCGGATGGGCCTACAATGAGCAGTTCTTC. Combining the CDR3 with reference TRBV18 and TRBJ2-1 gives the whole variable domain NAGVMQNPRHLVRRRGQEARLRCSPMKGHSHVYWYRQLPEEGLKFMVYLQKENIIDESGMPKERFSAEFPKEGPSILRIQQVVRGDSAAYFCASSPRTSGGWAYNEQFFGPGTRLTVL.

Concerning this clone itself: At one end, the junction sequence differs from germline, possibly due to a read error. The CDR3 coding sequence is TGTGCCAGCAGCCTCATCAGGGGATATGGTTTTTTGTTC. Its protein is CASSLIRGYGFLF. The chain links TRBV28 to TRBJ2-7, with TRBD1 as a possible D gene (6 bases). Per germline, CDR1 MDHEN and CDR2 SYDVKM. This CDR3 region has 13 residues.

This clone was observed once. The chain uses TRBV27 and TRBJ2-3; 7 bases map to TRBD2. Germline lookup yields CDR1 MNHEY and CDR2 SMNVEV (reference sequence). The CDR3 extends over 17 amino acids. Losses at the gene ends were 5 bases for V and 2 bases for J; bases not matched to a gene: 13. CDR3 residues: CASSLGVLADNTDTQYF. The CDR3 coding sequence is TGTGCCAGCAGTCTCGGTGTTCTAGCGGACAACACAGATACGCAGTATTTT.

V is TRBV7-7 and J is TRBJ2-1; perhaps TRBD2 as D (6 bases). Trimming shortened V by 4 bases and J by 0 bases, and 16 bases separated the two germline ends. From germline, CDR1 is SSHAT and CDR2 FNYEAQ (reference sequence). The CDR3 is 17 amino acids. The CDR3 here is CASSSVAGSSSYNEQFF. CDR3 bases: TGTGCCAGCAGCTCCGTGGCGGGATCGAGCTCCTACAATGAGCAGTTCTTC.

This sequence joins TRBV6-5 and TRBJ2-7, with TRBD2 identical over 9 bases. This CDR3 contains 15 residues. The germline gives CDR1 MNHEY, CDR2 SVGAGI. With V trimmed by 3 bases and J by 6 bases, 9 bases remained unmatched. The CDR3 DNA follows: TGTGCCAGCAGTTATTTTACAGCGGGAGGAAGCGAGCAGTACTTC. Encoded protein: CASSYFTAGGSEQYF.

The chain is built from TRBV30 and TRBJ1-1; no clear D gene. There are 13 residues in the CDR3. Trimming shortened V by 3 bases and J by 6 bases, and 14 bases separated the two germline ends. The germline V gene encodes CDR1 GTSNPN and CDR2 SVGIG (reference sequence). The CDR3 sequence is CAWRSYKDSEAFF. The DNA for the CDR3 is TGTGCCTGGAGAAGTTACAAGGATTCTGAAGCTTTCTTT.

The chain employs TRBV19 and TRBJ2-5; TRBD2 aligns across 12 bases. Trimming removed 4 bases from V and 5 bases from J; junction bases left unmatched: 11. Germline loops: CDR1 LNHDA, CDR2 SQIVND (reference sequence). The CDR3 has 17 amino acids. The CDR3 sequence is CASSTQRTSGNRETQYF. CDR3 DNA: TGTGCCAGTAGTACCCAACGGACTAGCGGGAATCGGGAGACCCAGTACTTC.